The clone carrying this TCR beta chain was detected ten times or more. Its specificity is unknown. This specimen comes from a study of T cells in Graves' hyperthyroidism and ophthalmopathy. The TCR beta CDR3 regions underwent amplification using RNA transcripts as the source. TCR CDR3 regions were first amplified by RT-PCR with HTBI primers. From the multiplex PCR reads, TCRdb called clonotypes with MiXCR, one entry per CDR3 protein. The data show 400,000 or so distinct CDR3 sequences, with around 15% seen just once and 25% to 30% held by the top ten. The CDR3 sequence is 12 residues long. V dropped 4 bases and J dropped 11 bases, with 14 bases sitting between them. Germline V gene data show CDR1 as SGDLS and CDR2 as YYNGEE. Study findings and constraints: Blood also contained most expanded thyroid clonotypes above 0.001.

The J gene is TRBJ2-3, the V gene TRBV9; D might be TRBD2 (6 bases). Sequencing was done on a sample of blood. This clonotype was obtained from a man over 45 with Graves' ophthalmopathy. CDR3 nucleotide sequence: TGTGCCAGCAGCTCTCGGGACTCTCAGCAGTATTTT. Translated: CASSSRDSQQYF.